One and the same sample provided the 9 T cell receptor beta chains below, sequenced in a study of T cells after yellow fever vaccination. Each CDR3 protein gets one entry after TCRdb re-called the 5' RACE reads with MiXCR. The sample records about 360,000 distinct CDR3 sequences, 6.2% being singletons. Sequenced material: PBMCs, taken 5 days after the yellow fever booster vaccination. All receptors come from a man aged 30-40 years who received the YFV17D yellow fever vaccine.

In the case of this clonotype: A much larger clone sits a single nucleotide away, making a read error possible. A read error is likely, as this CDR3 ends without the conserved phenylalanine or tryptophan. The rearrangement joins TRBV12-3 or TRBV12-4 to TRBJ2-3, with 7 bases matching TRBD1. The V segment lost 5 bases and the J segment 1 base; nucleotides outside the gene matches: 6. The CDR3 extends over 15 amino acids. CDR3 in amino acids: CASSEQGTRTDTQYY. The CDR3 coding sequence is TGTGCCAGCAGTGAACAGGGGACGCGCACAGATACGCAGTATTAT.

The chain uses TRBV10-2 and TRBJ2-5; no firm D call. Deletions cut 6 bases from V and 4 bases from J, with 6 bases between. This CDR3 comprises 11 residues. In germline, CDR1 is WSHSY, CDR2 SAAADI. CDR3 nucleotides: TGCGCCAGCAGAAATGGAGAGACCCAGTACTTC. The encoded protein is CASRNGETQYF.

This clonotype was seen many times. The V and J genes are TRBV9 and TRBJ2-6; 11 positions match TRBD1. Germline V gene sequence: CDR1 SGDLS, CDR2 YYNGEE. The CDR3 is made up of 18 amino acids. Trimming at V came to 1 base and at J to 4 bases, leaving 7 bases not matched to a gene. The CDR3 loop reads CASSVRGTGGSGANVLTF. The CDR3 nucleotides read TGTGCCAGCAGCGTACGCGGGACAGGGGGTTCCGGGGCCAACGTCCTGACTTTC.

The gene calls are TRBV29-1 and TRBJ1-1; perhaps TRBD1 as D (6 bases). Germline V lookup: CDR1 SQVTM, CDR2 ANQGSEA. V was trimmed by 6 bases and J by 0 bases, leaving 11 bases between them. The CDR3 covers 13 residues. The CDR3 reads CSVQAGVNTEAFF. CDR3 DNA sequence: TGCAGCGTCCAGGCAGGGGTGAACACTGAAGCTTTCTTT.

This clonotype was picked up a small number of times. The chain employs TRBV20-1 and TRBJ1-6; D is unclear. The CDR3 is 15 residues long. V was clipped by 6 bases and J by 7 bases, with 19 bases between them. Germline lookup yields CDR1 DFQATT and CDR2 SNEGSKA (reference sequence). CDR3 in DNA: TGCAGTGCCAGGAGCTCGGGTAGTACCAATTCACCCCTCCACTTT. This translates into CSARSSGSTNSPLHF.

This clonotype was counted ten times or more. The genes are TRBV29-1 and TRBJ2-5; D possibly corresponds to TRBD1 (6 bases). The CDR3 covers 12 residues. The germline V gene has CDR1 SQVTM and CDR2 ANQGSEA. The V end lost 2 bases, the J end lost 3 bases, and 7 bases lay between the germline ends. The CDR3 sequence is CSVEPGEETQYF. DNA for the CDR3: TGCAGCGTTGAACCAGGGGAAGAGACCCAGTACTTC.

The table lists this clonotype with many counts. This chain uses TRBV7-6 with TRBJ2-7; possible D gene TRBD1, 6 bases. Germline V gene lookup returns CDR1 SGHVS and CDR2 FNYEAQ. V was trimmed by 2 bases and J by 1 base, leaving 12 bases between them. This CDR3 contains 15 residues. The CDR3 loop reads CASSLTRDKSYEQYF. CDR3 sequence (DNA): TGTGCCAGCAGCTTAACCCGGGACAAATCCTACGAGCAGTACTTC.

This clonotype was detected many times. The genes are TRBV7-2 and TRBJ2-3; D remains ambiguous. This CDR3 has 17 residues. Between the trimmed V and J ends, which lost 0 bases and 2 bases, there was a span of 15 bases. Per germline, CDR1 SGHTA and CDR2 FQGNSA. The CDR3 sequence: CASSLAIVSKYTDTQYF. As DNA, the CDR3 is TGTGCCAGCAGCTTAGCTATCGTCTCTAAATACACAGATACGCAGTATTTT.

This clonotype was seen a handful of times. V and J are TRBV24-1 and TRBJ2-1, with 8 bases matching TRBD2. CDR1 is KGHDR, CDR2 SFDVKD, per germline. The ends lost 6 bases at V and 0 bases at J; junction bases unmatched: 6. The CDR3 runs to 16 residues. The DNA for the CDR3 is TGTGCCACCAGTCTAGCGGGCCCAAGCTCCTACAATGAGCAGTTCTTC. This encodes CATSLAGPSSYNEQFF.